The 6 T cell receptor beta chains given below trace back to one sample, sequenced in a study of blood T cells in healthy people across ages. Then a second PCR, running about 6 to 12 cycles, was carried out with a sample-barcoded 5' primer and a J-beta primer mix. TCRdb fed the 5' RACE reads into MiXCR, producing one record per CDR3 protein. The sample gives about 800,000 distinct CDR3 sequences, around 25% of which show up once; approximately 3.7% is in the top ten. These same records also appear under a second study, on T cells of mothers and their children.

Sequencing input: blood. All receptors derive from a boy aged 10-17 years in good health.

This chain joins TRBV29-1 and TRBJ1-2; the D gene is possibly TRBD1 (5 bases). The germline V gene encodes CDR1 SQVTM and CDR2 ANQGSEA. The V and J ends lost 6 bases and 5 bases respectively, with 16 bases between them. This CDR3 contains 13 residues. CDR3 sequence reads: CSVKGSAAYGYTF. The CDR3 DNA sequence: TGCAGCGTCAAGGGGTCGGCGGCTTATGGCTACACCTTC.

This clonotype was observed a handful of times. The chain couples TRBV20-1 to TRBJ2-1; unclear D gene. V gave up 5 bases and J gave up 10 bases, with 15 bases separating them. This CDR3 contains 12 residues. Germline V gives CDR1 DFQATT, CDR2 SNEGSKA (reference sequence). CDR3 in DNA: TGCAGTGCTCAACAACCAGCCCGAGAGCAGTTCTTC. This gives the protein CSAQQPAREQFF.

This chain uses TRBV20-1 with TRBJ1-2; D is uncertain. Germline assignment: CDR1 DFQATT and CDR2 SNEGSKA (reference sequence). V shed 3 bases and J shed 8 bases, with 22 bases lying between them. The CDR3 totals 15 residues. This CDR3 reads CSASPPITLQKGYTF. The CDR3 bases are TGCAGTGCTAGTCCCCCTATCACACTTCAAAAGGGCTACACCTTC.

This clonotype turned up a few times. This chain connects TRBV6-2 or TRBV6-3 to TRBJ2-7; unclear D gene. Trimming took 8 bases from V and 5 from J, leaving 19 bases between them. Germline assignment: CDR1 MNHEY and CDR2 SVGEGT. The CDR3 has 14 residues. The DNA of the CDR3 is TGTGCCAGCCAGACCTCCCAGTACATAAACGAGCAGTACTTC. It translates to CASQTSQYINEQYF.

The gene calls are TRBV7-9 and TRBJ2-3; no clear D. The germline CDR1 and CDR2 sequences are SEHNR and FQNEAQ (reference sequence). V lost 5 bases and J 0 bases, leaving 12 bases between the germline ends. The CDR3 is 15 amino acids. CDR3 DNA: TGTGCCAGCAGCCCCCTCGACACTAGCACAGATACGCAGTATTTT. It is translated as CASSPLDTSTDTQYF.

This clonotype has just a few counts. At one boundary the junction diverges from the germline segment, which might be a read error. The chain uses TRBV4-3 and TRBJ2-5; 10 bases are a match to TRBD2. Near its end, the DNA agrees better with TRBJ2-7, so the J call may be wrong. Germline lookup yields CDR1 LGHNA and CDR2 YSLEER. The CDR3 is made up of 15 amino acids. DNA of the CDR3: TGCGCCAGCAGGCAAGGACTAGCGGAGGACTACGAGCAGTACTTC. Translation: CASRQGLAEDYEQYF.